Below are 30 T cell receptor beta chains sequenced from a single sample in a study of cytomegalovirus exposure and HLA in healthy donors. In the PCR, 60 Vbeta and 13 Jbeta primers were used. Generated by immunoSEQ multiplex PCR, the TCRdb table keeps only in-frame clones and is missing some. The sample records around 100,000 clones, 70% to 80% being singletons. The sample was PBMCs. The receptors stem from a woman between 55 and 75 years old in good health and CMV-seropositive.

This chain uses TRBV4-1 with TRBJ2-1; possibly TRBD1 for D (5 bases). Looked up from germline, CDR1 is MGHRA and CDR2 is YSYEKL. The V gene lost 3 bases and the J gene lost 6 bases, with 9 bases spanning the gap. CDR3 size: 13 residues. CDR3 loop: CASSQQGINEQFF. The CDR3 DNA sequence: TGCGCCAGCAGCCAGCAGGGTATCAATGAGCAGTTCTTC.

The rearrangement joins TRBV30 to TRBJ1-3; D is undetermined. The ends were cut back, 6 bases at V and 3 bases at J, with 12 bases in the middle. The CDR3 totals 13 residues. Per the germline V gene, CDR1 is GTSNPN and CDR2 is SVGIG (reference sequence). The CDR3 DNA follows: TGTGCCTGCCTCCGGGGATATGGAAACACCATATATTTT. Its protein is CACLRGYGNTIYF.

This clone was counted between two and nine times. This chain connects TRBV2 to TRBJ1-5; 11 bases fit TRBD1. After removal of 4 bases from V and 8 bases from J, the junction contained 1 base not matched to a gene. Germline assignment: CDR1 SNHLY and CDR2 FYNNEI. The CDR3 has 13 amino acids. The CDR3 reads CASSGTGGKPQHF. CDR3 DNA sequence: TGTGCCAGCAGTGGGACAGGGGGCAAGCCCCAGCATTTT.

The V call is TRBV15, the J call TRBJ1-4, with unresolved D. Deletions cut 0 bases from V and 8 bases from J, with 16 bases between. The CDR3 runs to 16 residues. Germline CDR1 and CDR2: LNHNV and YYDKDF (reference sequence). The CDR3 DNA sequence: TGTGCCACCAGCAGAGATCGTAGCACGCTAACCGAAAAACTGTTTTTT. This encodes CATSRDRSTLTEKLFF.

The chain uses TRBV7-2 and TRBJ2-2; TRBD2 aligns across 8 bases. Germline values: CDR1 SGHTA, CDR2 FQGNSA. Trimming cost V 1 base and J 7 bases; bases outside gene matches: 5. This CDR3 spans 15 amino acids. The CDR3: CASSLVGLVNGELFF. The CDR3 nucleotides are TGTGCCAGCAGCTTAGTGGGACTAGTAAACGGGGAGCTGTTTTTT.

This clone has a handful of counts. The CDR3 bases are TGTGCCAGCGACCCAGGGACAGGGGAAGGGAATGAGCAGTTCTTC. It translates to CASDPGTGEGNEQFF. This sequence joins TRBV19 and TRBJ2-1; 10 bases map to TRBD1. J lost 7 bases, V lost 9 bases, and 12 bases had no gene match. The CDR3 covers 15 residues. Per the germline V gene, CDR1 is LNHDA and CDR2 is SQIVND (reference sequence).

There are a few counts of this clone. The chain couples TRBV5-6 to TRBJ1-2; 7 bases line up with TRBD1. The CDR3 length is 11 residues. Germline-derived CDR1 and CDR2 are SGHDT and YYEEEE. J lost 11 bases, V lost 5 bases, and 6 bases had no gene match. CDR3 protein: CASRTTGYYTF. DNA of the CDR3: TGTGCCAGCAGGACGACAGGGTATTACACCTTC. Filled out from reference TRBV5-6 and TRBJ1-2, the complete variable domain reads DAGVTQSPTHLIKTRGQQVTLRCSPKSGHDTVSWYQQALGQGPQFIFQYYEEEERQRGNFPDRFSGHQFPNYSSELNVNALLLGDSALYLCASRTTGYYTFGSGTRLTVV.

This chain joins TRBV19 and TRBJ1-2, with TRBD1 as a possible D gene (5 bases). The V end lost 4 bases, the J end lost 0 bases, and 12 bases lay between the germline ends. Germline-derived CDR1 and CDR2 are LNHDA and SQIVND (reference sequence). This CDR3 spans 15 amino acids. The CDR3 here is CASSKGLTANYGYTF. The CDR3 nucleotides are TGTGCCAGTAGTAAGGGACTGACAGCTAACTATGGCTACACCTTC.

The chain joins TRBV19 to TRBJ2-3; D is possibly TRBD1 (6 bases). V lost 5 bases, J lost 4 bases, and 19 bases lay in between. The germline gives CDR1 LNHDA, CDR2 SQIVND (reference sequence). The CDR3 runs 16 residues. CDR3 DNA sequence: TGTGCCAGTAGTCGGCGGCTGCAGGGGTTGGCAGATACGCAGTATTTT. Translating gives CASSRRLQGLADTQYF.

The chain has TRBV14 and TRBJ2-7; D is unresolved. Germline V lookup: CDR1 SGHDN, CDR2 FVKESK. This CDR3 comprises 12 residues. V was pared by 4 bases and J by 5 bases, with 9 bases between. The CDR3 DNA follows: TGTGCCAGCAGCCGCCGGGTGAACGAGCAGTACTTC. As protein: CASSRRVNEQYF.

This clone occurred once. This CDR3 is CATSPPSYNEQFF. As DNA, the CDR3 is TGTGCCACCAGCCCTCCCTCCTACAATGAGCAGTTCTTC. This chain connects TRBV15 to TRBJ2-1; D is ambiguous. This CDR3 is built from 13 residues. V was cut by 5 bases and J by 0 bases, with 5 bases left in between. Germline CDR1 reads LNHNV; CDR2 reads YYDKDF (reference sequence).

J is TRBJ1-1 and V is TRBV27, with D possibly TRBD1 on 5 matching bases. V lost 8 bases, J lost 10 bases, and 20 bases lay in between. The CDR3 is 13 amino acids. Germline values: CDR1 MNHEY, CDR2 SMNVEV (reference sequence). CDR3 sequence reads: CASGWGKEYAAFF. The CDR3 DNA is TGTGCCAGCGGGTGGGGCAAAGAATATGCAGCTTTCTTT.

This rearrangement joins TRBV2 to TRBJ2-1; TRBD1 matches 7 bases. This CDR3 has 15 amino acids. Germline V lookup: CDR1 SNHLY, CDR2 FYNNEI. The V segment lost 2 bases and the J segment 2 bases; nucleotides outside the gene matches: 3. The chain's CDR3 is CASSESGQPYNEQFF. The DNA of the CDR3 is TGTGCCAGCAGTGAATCGGGACAGCCCTACAATGAGCAGTTCTTC. The variable domain in full, with the rest retrieved from reference TRBV2 and TRBJ2-1, is EPEVTQTPSHQVTQMGQEVILRCVPISNHLYFYWYRQILGQKVEFLVSFYNNEISEKSEIFDDQFSVERPDGSNFTLKIRSTKLEDSAMYFCASSESGQPYNEQFFGPGTRLTVL.

The chain joins TRBV6-5 to TRBJ2-7, with TRBD1 matching 7 bases. There are 13 residues in the CDR3. V trimming: 6 bases; J trimming: 0 bases; junction bases outside the gene matches: 2. The germline V gene encodes CDR1 MNHEY and CDR2 SVGAGI. CDR3 loop: CASRGDSSYEQYF. The CDR3 bases are TGTGCCAGCAGGGGGGACAGCTCCTACGAGCAGTACTTC.

The chain couples TRBV5-1 to TRBJ1-2, with 7 nucleotides matching TRBD1. The V gene's germline CDR1 is SGHRS and CDR2 YFSETQ. V trimming: 4 bases; J trimming: 2 bases; junction bases outside the gene matches: 14. The CDR3 consists of 17 residues. The DNA for the CDR3 is TGCGCCAGCAGCACTGTAGGAGGGGACAGTTCGAACTATGGCTACACCTTC. Its translation is CASSTVGGDSSNYGYTF.

Notes on this clone: Germline is not matched at one junction end, which may reflect a read error. The rearrangement joins TRBV7-9 to TRBJ2-7, with 7 bases matching TRBD2. Germline CDR1 reads SEHNR; CDR2 reads FQNEAQ (reference sequence). This CDR3 is 10 amino acids long. Here the CDR3 DNA reads TGTTCCAGCAGCTTGACTAGCCGGCACTTC. Translated: CSSSLTSRHF.

The chain employs TRBV14 and TRBJ1-4; 9 bases fit TRBD1. Germline CDR1 and CDR2: SGHDN and FVKESK. There are 16 residues in the CDR3. V was pared by 1 base and J by 6 bases, with 6 bases of the junction left unmatched. The CDR3 coding sequence is TGTGCCAGCAGCCAAGGTCGCAGACAGGGGGATGAAAAACTGTTTTTT. Translating gives CASSQGRRQGDEKLFF.

This rearrangement joins TRBV18 to TRBJ2-2, with D perhaps matching TRBD1 (5 bases). CDR3 size: 14 residues. The ends were cut back, 6 bases at V and 1 base at J, with 9 bases in the middle. CDR1 is KGHSH and CDR2 is LQKENI in the germline V gene. The CDR3 is CASSPDRNTGELFF. CDR3 nucleotide sequence: TGTGCCAGCTCCCCCGACAGGAACACCGGGGAGCTGTTTTTT.

The rearrangement uses TRBV4-1 and TRBJ2-1; 10 nucleotides agree with TRBD2. Germline lookup yields CDR1 MGHRA and CDR2 YSYEKL. V lost 0 bases to trimming and J lost 6 bases; unmatched junction nucleotides: 11. The CDR3 runs to 18 residues. CDR3 sequence reads: CASSQEGWGTSVSNEQFF. CDR3 nucleotides: TGCGCCAGCAGCCAAGAGGGCTGGGGGACTAGCGTTAGCAATGAGCAGTTCTTC.

A note on this clone: One end of the junction does not line up with germline, which may come from a read error. In the same sample, other DNA sequences code for this CDR3. This chain joins TRBV4-1 and TRBJ2-3; 10 positions agree with TRBD1. The germline V gene has CDR1 MGHRA and CDR2 YSYEKL. The CDR3 runs to 14 residues. CDR3 amino acids: CASRQGAITDTQYF. CDR3 DNA sequence: TGCGCCAGCCGACAGGGGGCTATCACAGATACACAGTATTTT.

This clone was seen only a few times. The chain carries TRBV27 and TRBJ2-1; 14 bases agree with TRBD2. The CDR3 has 17 residues. V lost 5 bases and J lost 8; bases outside the gene matches: 11. CDR1 and CDR2 from the germline V gene are MNHEY and SMNVEV (reference sequence). The CDR3 protein is CASSRILGTSGRDEQFF. CDR3 nucleotides: TGTGCCAGCAGTCGGATCCTGGGGACTAGCGGGAGAGATGAGCAGTTCTTC.

This clone was found once. The chain links TRBV5-6 to TRBJ2-7; the match to TRBD1 covers 7 bases. CDR3 length equals 14 residues. V dropped 4 bases and J dropped 0; count of bases not matched to a gene: 4. CDR1 and CDR2 from the germline V gene are SGHDT and YYEEEE. The CDR3 is CASSNRDSSYEQYF. Written as DNA, the CDR3 is TGTGCCAGCAGCAACCGGGACAGCTCCTACGAGCAGTACTTC.

The chain combines TRBV28 with TRBJ1-3; unclear D gene. Deletions cut 3 bases from V and 9 bases from J, with 12 bases between. The CDR3 is made up of 13 amino acids. Germline V gives CDR1 MDHEN, CDR2 SYDVKM. CDR3 protein: CASSFRGSGTIYF. CDR3 nucleotide sequence: TGTGCCAGCAGTTTTCGCGGGAGCGGCACCATATATTTT.

The rearrangement uses TRBV5-1 and TRBJ2-7; TRBD1 aligns across 8 bases. The CDR3 loop spans 14 amino acids. The germline V gene encodes CDR1 SGHRS and CDR2 YFSETQ. The junction had 6 bases not matched to a gene; V was cut back by 4 bases and J by 3 bases. The CDR3 sequence is CASSRQGNNYEQYF. CDR3 bases: TGCGCCAGCAGCAGACAGGGGAATAACTACGAGCAGTACTTC.

This clone came up once. The chain combines TRBV28 with TRBJ2-1, with TRBD2 matching 12 bases. The CDR3 runs to 15 residues. Germline V CDR1 and CDR2: MDHEN, SYDVKM. Losses at the gene ends were 2 bases for V and 7 bases for J; bases not matched to a gene: 3. CDR3 in DNA: TGTGCCAGCAGTTTAACTAGCGGGAGGTTTAATGAGCAGTTCTTC. Translation gives CASSLTSGRFNEQFF.

This chain connects TRBV4-1 to TRBJ1-1, with TRBD1 matching 10 bases. Germline CDR1 reads MGHRA; CDR2 reads YSYEKL. The CDR3 has 14 residues. J gave up 4 bases and V 4 bases, and 3 bases lay outside the gene matches. The CDR3 sequence: CASSRGQGGTEAFF. CDR3 nucleotide sequence: TGCGCCAGCAGCCGAGGACAGGGGGGCACTGAAGCTTTCTTT.

The DNA for the CDR3 is TGTGCCAGCAGTTCTACAGGGAAGGGTATTCACGAGCAGTACTTC. It specifies CASSSTGKGIHEQYF. The rearrangement links TRBV27 to TRBJ2-7, with D perhaps matching TRBD1 (6 bases). The CDR3 is 15 amino acids. The germline V gene encodes CDR1 MNHEY and CDR2 SMNVEV (reference sequence). V lost 4 bases to trimming and J lost 5 bases, with 18 bases between them.

The rearrangement joins TRBV10-3 to TRBJ2-2, with D maybe TRBD2 (6 bases). Germline lookup yields CDR1 ENHRY and CDR2 SYGVKD. The CDR3 contains 15 residues. Trimming left V 6 bases short and J 1 base short, with 12 bases between. Written as DNA, the CDR3 is TGTGCCATCAGGGTGGGGGACTTGAACACCGGGGAGCTGTTTTTT. This encodes CAIRVGDLNTGELFF.

This rearrangement joins TRBV29-1 to TRBJ1-1; maybe TRBD1 (6 bases). The V gene's germline CDR1 is SQVTM and CDR2 ANQGSEA. V was clipped by 6 bases and J by 0 bases, with 14 bases between them. This CDR3 contains 14 residues. CDR3 DNA sequence: TGCAGCGTGCACCCGGGACAAATGAACACTGAAGCTTTCTTT. This encodes CSVHPGQMNTEAFF.

The chain joins TRBV1 to TRBJ2-5; TRBD2, as called in the table, went unchecked against the DNA. TRBV1 is annotated as a pseudogene. The CDR3 runs 15 residues. The CDR3 protein is CTSRRAGGVGETQYF. The CDR3, as DNA: TGCACCAGCCGAAGAGCGGGAGGGGTGGGGGAGACCCAGTACTTC.